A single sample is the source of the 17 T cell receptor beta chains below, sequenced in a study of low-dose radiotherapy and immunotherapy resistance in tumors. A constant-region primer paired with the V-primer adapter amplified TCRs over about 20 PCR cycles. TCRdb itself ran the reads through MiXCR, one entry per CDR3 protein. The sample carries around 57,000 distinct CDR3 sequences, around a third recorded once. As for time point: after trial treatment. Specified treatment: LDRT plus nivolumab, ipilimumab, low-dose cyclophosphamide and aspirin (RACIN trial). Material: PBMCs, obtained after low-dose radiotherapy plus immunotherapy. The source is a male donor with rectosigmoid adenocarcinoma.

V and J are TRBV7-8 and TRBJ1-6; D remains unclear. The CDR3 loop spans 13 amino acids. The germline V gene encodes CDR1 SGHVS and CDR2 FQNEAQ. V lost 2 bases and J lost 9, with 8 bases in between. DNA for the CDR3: TGTGCCAGCAGCTTATCTGTTGGTTCACCCCTCCACTTT. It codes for CASSLSVGSPLHF.

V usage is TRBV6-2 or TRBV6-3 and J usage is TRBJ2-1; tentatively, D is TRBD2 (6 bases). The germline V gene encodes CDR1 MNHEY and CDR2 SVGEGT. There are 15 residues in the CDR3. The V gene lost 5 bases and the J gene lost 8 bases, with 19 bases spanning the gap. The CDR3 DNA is TGTGCCAGCAGTGCCGGGACTCTGGGTCTCGATGAGCAGTTCTTC. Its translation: CASSAGTLGLDEQFF.

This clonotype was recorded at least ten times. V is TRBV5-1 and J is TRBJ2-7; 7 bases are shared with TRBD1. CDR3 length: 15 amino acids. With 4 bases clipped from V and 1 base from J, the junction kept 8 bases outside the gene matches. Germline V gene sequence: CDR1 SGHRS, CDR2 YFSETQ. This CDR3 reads CASSLRQGSSYEQYF. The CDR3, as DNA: TGCGCCAGCAGCCTTCGACAGGGCTCTTCCTACGAGCAGTACTTC.

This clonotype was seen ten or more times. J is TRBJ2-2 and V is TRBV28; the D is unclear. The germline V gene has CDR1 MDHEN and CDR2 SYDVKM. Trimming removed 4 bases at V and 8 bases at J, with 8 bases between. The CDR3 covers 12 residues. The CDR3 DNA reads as TGTGCCAGCAGTTCGGTCAGTGGGGAGCTGTTTTTT. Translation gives CASSSVSGELFF.

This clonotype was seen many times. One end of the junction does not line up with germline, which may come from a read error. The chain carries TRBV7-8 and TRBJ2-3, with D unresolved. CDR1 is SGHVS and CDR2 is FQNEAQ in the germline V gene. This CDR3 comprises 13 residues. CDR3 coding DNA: TGTGCCAGCAGCCAAGAATCGCCAGAGACGCAGTATTTT. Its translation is CASSQESPETQYF. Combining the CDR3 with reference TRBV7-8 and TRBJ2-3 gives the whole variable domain GAGVSQSPRYKVAKRGQDVALRCDPISGHVSLFWYQQALGQGPEFLTYFQNEAQLDKSGLPSDRFFAERPEGSVSTLKIQRTQQEDSAVYLCASSQESPETQYFGPGTRLTVL.

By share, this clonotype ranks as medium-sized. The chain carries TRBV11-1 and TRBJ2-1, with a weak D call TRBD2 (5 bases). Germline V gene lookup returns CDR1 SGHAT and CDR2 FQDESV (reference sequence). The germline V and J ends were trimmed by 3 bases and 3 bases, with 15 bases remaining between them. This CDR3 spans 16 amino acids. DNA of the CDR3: TGTGCCAGCAGCTTCGGAGGCGAATGGGGCTACAATGAGCAGTTCTTC. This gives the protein CASSFGGEWGYNEQFF.

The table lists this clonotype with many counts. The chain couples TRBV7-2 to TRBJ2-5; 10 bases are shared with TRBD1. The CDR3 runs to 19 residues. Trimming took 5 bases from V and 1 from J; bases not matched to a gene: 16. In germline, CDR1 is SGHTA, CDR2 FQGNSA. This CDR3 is CASSPARSGTGATQETQYF. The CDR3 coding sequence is TGTGCCAGCAGCCCCGCCCGGTCCGGGACAGGGGCCACCCAAGAGACCCAGTACTTC.

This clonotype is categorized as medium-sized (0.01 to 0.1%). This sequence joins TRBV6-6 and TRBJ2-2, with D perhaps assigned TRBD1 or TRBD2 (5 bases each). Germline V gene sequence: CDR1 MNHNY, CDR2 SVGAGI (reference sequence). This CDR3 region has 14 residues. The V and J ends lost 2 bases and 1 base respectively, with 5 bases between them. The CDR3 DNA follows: TGTGCCAGCAGTTACGGGGGGAACACCGGGGAGCTGTTTTTT. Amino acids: CASSYGGNTGELFF.

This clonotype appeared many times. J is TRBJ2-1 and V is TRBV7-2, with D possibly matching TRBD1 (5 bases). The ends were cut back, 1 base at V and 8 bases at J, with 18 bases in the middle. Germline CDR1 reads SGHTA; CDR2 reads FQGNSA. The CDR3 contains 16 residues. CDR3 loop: CASSLDPAGQRDEQFF. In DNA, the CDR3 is TGTGCCAGCAGCTTAGATCCGGCAGGGCAACGGGATGAGCAGTTCTTC.

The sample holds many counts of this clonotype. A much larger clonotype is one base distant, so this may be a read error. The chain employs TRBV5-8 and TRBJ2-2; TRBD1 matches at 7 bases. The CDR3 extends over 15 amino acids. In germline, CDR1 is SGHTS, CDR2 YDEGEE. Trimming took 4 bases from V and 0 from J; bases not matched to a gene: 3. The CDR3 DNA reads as TGTGCCAGCAGCCCCGGGACAGCGAACACCGGGGAGCTGTTTTTT. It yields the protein CASSPGTANTGELFF.

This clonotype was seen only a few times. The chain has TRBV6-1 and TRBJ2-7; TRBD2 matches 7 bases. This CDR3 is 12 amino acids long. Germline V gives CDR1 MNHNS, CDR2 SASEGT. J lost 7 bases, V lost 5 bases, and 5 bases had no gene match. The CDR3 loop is CASSKLAWEQYF. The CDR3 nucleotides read TGTGCCAGCAGTAAACTAGCGTGGGAGCAGTACTTC.

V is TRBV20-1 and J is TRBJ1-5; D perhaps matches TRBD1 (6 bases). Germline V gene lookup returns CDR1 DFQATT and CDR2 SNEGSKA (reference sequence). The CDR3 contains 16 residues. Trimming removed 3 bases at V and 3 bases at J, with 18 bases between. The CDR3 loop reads CSASVPGAGINQPQHF. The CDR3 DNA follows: TGCAGTGCTAGCGTCCCGGGGGCAGGGATCAATCAGCCCCAGCATTTT.

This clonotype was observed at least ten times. CDR3 bases: TGTGCCAGCAGCTTAGCCCCCCGGGTCGAGCAGTACTTC. Residues: CASSLAPRVEQYF. The rearrangement uses TRBV7-9 and TRBJ2-7, with D hard to call. V lost 0 bases and J 6 bases, leaving 9 bases between the germline ends. CDR1 SEHNR and CDR2 FQNEAQ come from the germline V gene (reference sequence). This CDR3 has 13 residues.

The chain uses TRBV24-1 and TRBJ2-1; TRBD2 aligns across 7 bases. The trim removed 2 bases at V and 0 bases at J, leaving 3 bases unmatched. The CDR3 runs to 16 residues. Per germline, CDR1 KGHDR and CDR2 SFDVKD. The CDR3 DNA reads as TGTGCCACCAGTGATTCTAGCGGACCCTCCTACAATGAGCAGTTCTTC. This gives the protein CATSDSSGPSYNEQFF.

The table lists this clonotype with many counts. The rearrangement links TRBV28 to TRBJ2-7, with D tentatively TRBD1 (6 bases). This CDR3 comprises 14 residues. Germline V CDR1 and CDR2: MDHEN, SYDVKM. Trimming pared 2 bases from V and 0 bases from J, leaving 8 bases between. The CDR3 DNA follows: TGTGCCAGCAGTTTAATAGGGGGCTCCTACGAGCAGTACTTC. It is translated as CASSLIGGSYEQYF.

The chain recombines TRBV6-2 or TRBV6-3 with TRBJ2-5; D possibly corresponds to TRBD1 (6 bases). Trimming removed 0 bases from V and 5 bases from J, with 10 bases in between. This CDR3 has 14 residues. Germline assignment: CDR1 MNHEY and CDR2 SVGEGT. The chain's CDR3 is CASSYSQGLETQYF. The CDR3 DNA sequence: TGTGCCAGCAGTTACTCGCAGGGGTTGGAGACCCAGTACTTC.

The CDR3 here is CARGAGGLLVNEQFF. CDR3 nucleotides: TGTGCCAGAGGGGCGGGAGGTCTCCTAGTCAATGAGCAGTTCTTC. The genes are TRBV2 and TRBJ2-1, with 8 positions matching TRBD2. The CDR3 runs 15 residues. V dropped 9 bases and J dropped 6; count of bases not matched to a gene: 13. Germline V gives CDR1 SNHLY, CDR2 FYNNEI.